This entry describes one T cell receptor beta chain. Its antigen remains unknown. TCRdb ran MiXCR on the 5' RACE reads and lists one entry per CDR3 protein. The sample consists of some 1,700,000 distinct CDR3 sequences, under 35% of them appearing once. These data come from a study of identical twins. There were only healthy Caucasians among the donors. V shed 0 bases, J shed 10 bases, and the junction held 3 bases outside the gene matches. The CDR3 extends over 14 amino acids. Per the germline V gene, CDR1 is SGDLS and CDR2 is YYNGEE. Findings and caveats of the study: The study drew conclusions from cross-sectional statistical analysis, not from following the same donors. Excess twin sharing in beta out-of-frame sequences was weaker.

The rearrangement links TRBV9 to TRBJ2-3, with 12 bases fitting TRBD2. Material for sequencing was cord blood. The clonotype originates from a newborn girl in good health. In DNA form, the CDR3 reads TGTGCCAGCAGCGTAGAACTAGCGGGGGGCCCGCAGTATTTT. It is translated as CASSVELAGGPQYF.